A selection of T cell receptor beta chains follows, all from one sample in a study of OX40 agonist ivuxolimab in advanced cancers. Assay: immunoSEQ multiplex PCR; the TCRdb copy retains only in-frame clones and omits some. The table has over 40,000 clones, about 87% seen once; the top ten hold 3.5% to 4%. The starting material was CD4+ or CD8+ T cells sorted from blood, obtained in a trial of the OX40 agonist ivuxolimab. The origin of the receptors is an adult with an advanced solid tumor such as melanoma, head and neck, liver or kidney cancer. CDR3s include the opening cysteine and the closing phenylalanine or tryptophan. The order of the fields is J gene, V gene, CDR3 protein.

TRBJ2-2,TRBV14,CASSPRVGLNTGELFF
TRBJ1-2,TRBV6-5,CASRDRDWNYGYTF
TRBJ2-2,TRBV4-1,CASSHPSRGSNTGELFF
TRBJ2-3,TRBV5-3,CASSLGTRSTDTQYF
TRBJ2-7,TRBV7-9,CASSFGASYEQYF
TRBJ2-7,TRBV28,CASSSSGTGVSEYF
TRBJ2-4,TRBV30,CAWSRGGAKNIQYF
TRBJ2-5,TRBV30,CARGKGGRETQYF
TRBJ2-3,TRBV29-1,CSVAVDSTDTQYF
TRBJ2-3,TRBV5-4,CASSPRERADTQYF
TRBJ2-7,TRBV6-1,CASSEGGGTYEQYF
TRBJ1-1,TRBV10-3,CAIGRGGEAFF
TRBJ2-1,TRBV7-6,CASSLASGLAAYNEQFF
TRBJ2-3,TRBV6-6,CASSYPGQGTDTQYF
TRBJ1-2,TRBV9,CASSVDGTQAGYTF
TRBJ1-5,TRBV5-8,CASSLEQGGRQPQHF
TRBJ2-7,TRBV5-6,CASNTRGTIYEQYF
TRBJ2-7,TRBV28,CASSLSSTYEQYF
TRBJ1-6,TRBV27,CASSGGRLYNSPLHF
TRBJ2-4,TRBV10-1,CASSPDSGRAGNIQYF
TRBJ2-4,TRBV4-1,CASSQEVGLAGSLAKNIQYF
TRBJ2-1,TRBV10-3,CAIGTSPHGEQFF
TRBJ1-2,TRBV2,CASSRVAGSFNYGYTF
TRBJ2-3,TRBV6-4,CASSDPGLAGFSTDTQYF
TRBJ2-7,TRBV7-9,CASSPLGLASYEQYF
TRBJ2-3,TRBV7-8,CASSFPDSTDTQYF
TRBJ2-7,TRBV18,CASSPIAIWYEQYF
TRBJ2-1,TRBV10-3,CAITQDLRSANEQFF
TRBJ2-7,TRBV5-6,CASSNSRFYEQYF